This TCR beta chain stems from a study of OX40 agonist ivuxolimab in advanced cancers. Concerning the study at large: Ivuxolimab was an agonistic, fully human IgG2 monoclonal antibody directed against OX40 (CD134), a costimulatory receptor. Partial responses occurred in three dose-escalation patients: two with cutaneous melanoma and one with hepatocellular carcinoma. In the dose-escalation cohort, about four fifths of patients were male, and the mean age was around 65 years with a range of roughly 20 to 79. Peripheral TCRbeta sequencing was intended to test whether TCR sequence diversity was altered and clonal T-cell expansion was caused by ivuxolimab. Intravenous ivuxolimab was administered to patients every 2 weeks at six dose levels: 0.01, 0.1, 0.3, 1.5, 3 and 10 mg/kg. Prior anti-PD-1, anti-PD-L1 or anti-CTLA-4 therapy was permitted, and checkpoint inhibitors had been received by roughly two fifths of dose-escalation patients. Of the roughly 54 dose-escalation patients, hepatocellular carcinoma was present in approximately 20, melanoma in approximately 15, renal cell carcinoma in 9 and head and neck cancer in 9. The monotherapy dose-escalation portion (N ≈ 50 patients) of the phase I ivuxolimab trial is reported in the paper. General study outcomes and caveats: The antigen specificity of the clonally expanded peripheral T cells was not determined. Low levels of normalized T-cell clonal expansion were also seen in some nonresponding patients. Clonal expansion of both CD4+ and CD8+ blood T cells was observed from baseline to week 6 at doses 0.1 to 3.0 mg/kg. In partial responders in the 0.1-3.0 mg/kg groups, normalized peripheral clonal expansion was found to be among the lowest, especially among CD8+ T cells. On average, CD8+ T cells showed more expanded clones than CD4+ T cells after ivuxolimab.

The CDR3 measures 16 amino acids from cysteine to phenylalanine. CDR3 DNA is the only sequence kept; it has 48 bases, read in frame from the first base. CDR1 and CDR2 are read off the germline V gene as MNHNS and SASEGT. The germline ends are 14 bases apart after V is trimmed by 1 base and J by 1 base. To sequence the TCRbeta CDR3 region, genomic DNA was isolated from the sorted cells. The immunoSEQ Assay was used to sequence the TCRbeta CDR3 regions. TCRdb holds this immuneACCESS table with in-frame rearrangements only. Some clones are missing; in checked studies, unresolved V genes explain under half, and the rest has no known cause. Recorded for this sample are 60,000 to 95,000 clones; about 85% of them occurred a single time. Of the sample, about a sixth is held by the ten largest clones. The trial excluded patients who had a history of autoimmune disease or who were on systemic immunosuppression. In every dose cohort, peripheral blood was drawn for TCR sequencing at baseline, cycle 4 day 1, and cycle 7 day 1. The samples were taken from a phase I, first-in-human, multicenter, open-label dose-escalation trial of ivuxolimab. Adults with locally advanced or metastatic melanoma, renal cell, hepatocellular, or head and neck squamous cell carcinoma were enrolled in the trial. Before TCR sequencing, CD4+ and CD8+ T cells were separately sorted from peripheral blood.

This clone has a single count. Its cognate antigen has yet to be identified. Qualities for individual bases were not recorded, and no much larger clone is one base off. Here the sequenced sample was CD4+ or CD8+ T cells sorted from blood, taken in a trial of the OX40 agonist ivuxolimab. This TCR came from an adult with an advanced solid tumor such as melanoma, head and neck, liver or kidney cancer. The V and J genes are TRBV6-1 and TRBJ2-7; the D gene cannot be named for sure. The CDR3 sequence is CASSEERPWRSYEQYF. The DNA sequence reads TGTGCCAGCAGTGAAGAACGGCCTTGGCGTTCCTACGAGCAGTACTTC.